This is a list of T cell receptor beta chains from one sample in a study of regulatory dendritic cells for organ transplantation. Method: immunoSEQ multiplex PCR; TCRdb's copy keeps in-frame clones and lacks some. The table has approximately 29,000 clones, approximately 80% seen once. The sample comprised naive CD4+ T cells from blood. The receptors were gathered from a human donor in good health. The CDR3 runs from the conserved cysteine through the conserved F or W. A D gene is named only where the DNA matches it firmly. Clone size is given for some rows only: seen once, a few or many times, or a class if the clone is expanded.

v_call	j_call	cdr3_length	clone_size	d_call	cdr3_aa	cdr3_nt
TRBV4-1	TRBJ2-3	16	once	.	CASSRSGDESTDTQYF	TGCGCCAGCAGCCGCTCAGGCGACGAAAGCACAGATACGCAGTATTTT
TRBV5-1	TRBJ2-3	16	.	TRBD2	CASSLFLAGTTDTQYF	TGCGCCAGCAGCTTGTTCCTAGCGGGGACCACAGATACGCAGTATTTT
TRBV7-2	TRBJ1-5	13	.	.	CASSLSTRQPQHF	TGTGCCAGCAGCTTAAGTACGCGTCAGCCCCAGCATTTT
TRBV2	TRBJ2-1	13	.	.	CASTGDSYNEQFF	TGTGCCAGCACAGGGGACTCCTACAATGAGCAGTTCTTC
TRBV5-1	TRBJ2-7	15	.	.	CASSLAGVPPYEQYF	TGCGCCAGCAGCTTGGCGGGGGTCCCCCCTTACGAGCAGTACTTC
TRBV2	TRBJ1-1	16	.	.	CASRGHTGGLGTEAFF	TGTGCCAGCAGGGGTCACACGGGAGGTTTGGGCACTGAAGCTTTCTTT
TRBV5-1	TRBJ2-2	15	.	.	CASSLGVRSTGELFF	TGCGCCAGCAGCTTGGGCGTGAGGAGCACCGGGGAGCTGTTTTTT
TRBV5-1	TRBJ1-6	15	.	TRBD1	CASSLDQGGNSPLHF	TGCGCCAGCAGCTTGGATCAGGGGGGCAATTCACCCCTCCACTTT
TRBV5-4	TRBJ2-5	17	.	TRBD2	CASSPGASGGWEETQYF	TGTGCCAGCAGTCCCGGGGCTAGCGGGGGCTGGGAGGAGACCCAGTACTTC
TRBV4-1	TRBJ1-2	18	.	TRBD1	CASSRFPGTGGFNYGYTF	TGCGCCAGCAGCCGCTTTCCGGGGACAGGGGGTTTTAACTATGGCTACACCTTC
TRBV18	TRBJ1-1	14	.	TRBD1	CASSQTGSGTEAFF	TGTGCCAGCTCACAGACAGGGTCGGGGACTGAAGCTTTCTTT
TRBV18	TRBJ1-2	13	once	.	CASSPGGRHGYTF	TGTGCCAGCTCCCCTGGGGGCAGGCATGGCTACACCTTC
TRBV19	TRBJ1-2	14	.	TRBD1	CASSGRQGLYGYTF	TGTGCCAGTAGTGGCCGACAGGGACTCTATGGCTACACCTTC
TRBV7-9	TRBJ1-1	13	.	.	CASSLDSNTEAFF	TGTGCCAGCAGCTTAGACAGTAACACTGAAGCTTTCTTT
TRBV5-1	TRBJ2-3	14	.	.	CASSPRSEADTQYF	TGCGCCAGCAGCCCCAGGTCGGAAGCAGATACGCAGTATTTT
TRBV6-5	TRBJ1-1	14	few	TRBD1	CASSLGQGKTEAFF	TGTGCCAGCAGTCTCGGACAGGGAAAGACTGAAGCTTTCTTT
TRBV5-1	TRBJ2-2	14	.	.	CASSLGLFTGELFF	TGCGCCAGCAGCTTGGGACTTTTCACCGGGGAGCTGTTTTTT
TRBV18	TRBJ1-4	15	.	TRBD1	CASSPPGQLNEKLFF	TGTGCCAGCTCACCTCCGGGACAGTTAAATGAAAAACTGTTTTTT
TRBV11-3	TRBJ2-7	14	.	TRBD1	CASSSPGQGYEQYF	TGTGCCAGCAGCTCCCCGGGACAGGGGTACGAGCAGTACTTC
TRBV7-9	TRBJ2-5	16	.	TRBD2	CASSPTSGGARETQYF	TGTGCCAGCAGCCCGACTAGCGGGGGGGCGCGGGAGACCCAGTACTTC
TRBV10-3	TRBJ2-5	15	.	TRBD2	CAISVASGDQETQYF	TGTGCCATCAGTGTGGCTAGCGGGGACCAAGAGACCCAGTACTTC
TRBV18	TRBJ2-5	16	.	.	CASSPGTQPFQETQYF	TGTGCCAGCTCACCTGGGACTCAGCCCTTCCAAGAGACCCAGTACTTC
TRBV19	TRBJ2-3	20	.	.	CASSRKGAAGRGWGTDTQYF	TGTGCCAGTAGCCGAAAGGGGGCGGCGGGACGAGGGTGGGGCACAGATACGCAGTATTTT
TRBV6-6	TRBJ2-3	14	.	.	CASSLGQPTDTQYF	TGTGCCAGCAGCCTCGGACAGCCTACAGATACGCAGTATTTT
TRBV5-4	TRBJ2-7	15	.	TRBD1	CASSWTGTYTYEQYF	TGTGCCAGCAGCTGGACAGGGACTTATACCTACGAGCAGTACTTC
TRBV4-1	TRBJ1-1	15	.	TRBD1	CASSSMMTGDTEAFF	TGCGCCAGCAGCTCCATGATGACAGGGGACACTGAAGCTTTCTTT
TRBV19	TRBJ1-5	16	.	.	CASSLGRTGTLWPQHF	TGTGCCAGTAGTTTGGGGAGGACGGGGACTTTGTGGCCCCAGCATTTT
TRBV7-6	TRBJ1-2	14	.	.	CASSLGGENYGYTF	TGTGCCAGCAGCCTTGGGGGGGAGAATTATGGCTACACCTTC
TRBV6-5	TRBJ2-2	14	.	TRBD2	CASGLAGGQEELFF	TGTGCCAGCGGTCTAGCGGGGGGGCAGGAGGAGCTGTTTTTT
TRBV5-1	TRBJ1-5	15	.	.	CASSLGGLESQPQHF	TGCGCCAGCAGCTTGGGGGGCTTGGAGAGTCAGCCCCAGCATTTT
TRBV5-1	TRBJ1-1	16	once	.	CASSLAPGGGSTEAFF	TGCGCCAGCAGCTTGGCCCCGGGAGGGGGGTCCACTGAAGCTTTCTTT
TRBV6-6	TRBJ1-5	16	.	.	CASSYPLRDNNQPQHF	TGTGCCAGCAGTTACCCACTCCGGGACAATAATCAGCCCCAGCATTTT
TRBV5-4	TRBJ1-1	13	.	.	CASSGDLNTEAFF	TGTGCCAGCAGCGGAGACCTGAACACTGAAGCTTTCTTT
TRBV4-2	TRBJ1-1	13	.	.	CASSLGQNTEAFF	TGTGCCAGCAGCCTAGGACAGAACACTGAAGCTTTCTTT
TRBV5-8	TRBJ1-4	15	.	TRBD1	CASSSTGVVNEKLFF	TGTGCCAGCAGCTCGACAGGGGTCGTTAATGAAAAACTGTTTTTT
TRBV6-5	TRBJ1-1	14	.	TRBD1	CASSYSKDEGADFF	TGTGCCAGCAGTTACTCGAAAGATGAGGGGGCGGATTTCTTT
TRBV4-3	TRBJ1-2	14	.	.	CASSQGIGDYGYTF	TGCGCCAGCAGCCAAGGTATAGGGGACTATGGCTACACCTTC
TRBV2	TRBJ1-2	14	.	.	CASSEREETYGYTF	TGTGCCAGCAGTGAACGGGAGGAAACCTATGGCTACACCTTC
TRBV5-1	TRBJ1-5	15	.	TRBD1	CASSLDGQENQPQHF	TGCGCCAGCAGCTTGGATGGACAGGAGAATCAGCCCCAGCATTTT
TRBV7-2	TRBJ1-3	16	.	TRBD1	CASSFTGTGVGNTIYF	TGTGCCAGCAGCTTCACGGGGACAGGGGTTGGAAACACCATATATTTT
TRBV2	TRBJ1-5	17	few	.	CASSEASSQVFNQPQHF	TGTGCCAGCAGTGAAGCGTCGAGTCAGGTCTTCAATCAGCCCCAGCATTTT
TRBV5-1	TRBJ1-1	15	.	.	CASSFGPGEGTEAFF	TGCGCCAGCAGCTTCGGCCCGGGGGAAGGCACTGAAGCTTTCTTT
TRBV7-9	TRBJ2-1	14	.	.	CASSDITGLGEQFF	TGTGCCAGCAGCGATATCACGGGTCTTGGTGAGCAGTTCTTC